A single sample is the source of the 10 T cell receptor beta chains below, sequenced in a study of shared clonotypes between healthy human individuals. Assay used: immunoSEQ multiplex PCR; TCRdb lists only in-frame clones, some missing. The top ten clones hold around 2% of a sample with 550,000 to 700,000 clones, 73% of them seen once. The source material was memory CD4+ T cells sorted from blood. As to subset: CD45RA-negative fraction. The receptors shown here come from a woman in her twenties or thirties in good health.

This clone was counted many times. This chain connects TRBV10-3 to TRBJ2-3, with D possibly TRBD2 on 5 matching bases. This CDR3 comprises 16 residues. Germline CDR1 is ENHRY and CDR2 is SYGVKD. Trimming cost V 4 bases and J 0 bases, with 14 bases left between them. Here the CDR3 DNA reads TGTGCCATCAGTGGAGTAGCGAGAGCAAGCACAGATACGCAGTATTTT. Amino acids: CAISGVARASTDTQYF.

This rearrangement joins TRBV2 to TRBJ1-1, with D uncertain. CDR1 and CDR2 (germline): SNHLY, FYNNEI. Deletions cut 4 bases from V and 3 bases from J, with 9 bases between. The CDR3 has 13 residues. CDR3 DNA sequence: TGTGCCAGCAGTGGTGAATCGCACACTGAAGCTTTCTTT. Translating it yields CASSGESHTEAFF.

The chain links TRBV9 to TRBJ2-3; the match to TRBD2 covers 9 bases. Unmatched junction bases numbered 7, after V lost 2 bases and J lost 3 bases. Germline V gene sequence: CDR1 SGDLS, CDR2 YYNGEE. The CDR3 loop spans 16 amino acids. The CDR3 nucleotides are TGTGCCAGCAGCGTCTCTTTTCTAGCGGGAACAGATACGCAGTATTTT. Translation: CASSVSFLAGTDTQYF.

The chain joins TRBV5-4 to TRBJ2-1; the D gene is possibly TRBD1 (5 bases). The CDR3 length is 15 residues. V lost 0 bases and J 3 bases, leaving 10 bases between the germline ends. CDR1 is SGHNT and CDR2 is YYREEE in the germline V gene (reference sequence). CDR3 sequence reads: CASSLAQGVYNEQFF. For the CDR3, the DNA is TGTGCCAGCAGCTTGGCTCAGGGTGTCTACAATGAGCAGTTCTTC.

This chain links TRBV6-1 with TRBJ2-2; 8 bases are a match to TRBD2. The V segment lost 2 bases and the J segment 8 bases; nucleotides outside the gene matches: 19. Germline CDR1 and CDR2: MNHNS and SASEGT. This CDR3 has 19 residues. CDR3 sequence: CASSEPWLAGDRGRGELFF. CDR3 nucleotides: TGTGCCAGCAGTGAACCGTGGCTAGCGGGTGATCGCGGGAGGGGGGAGCTGTTTTTT.

This clone came up once. V is TRBV7-2 and J is TRBJ1-1; no clear D gene. The V and J ends lost 3 bases and 9 bases respectively, with 8 bases between them. This CDR3 is built from 11 residues. CDR1 SGHTA and CDR2 FQGNSA come from the germline V gene. The CDR3 is CASSLWQKAFF. The CDR3 region has the DNA TGTGCCAGCAGCTTGTGGCAGAAAGCTTTCTTT.

The chain uses TRBV29-1 and TRBJ2-7; 11 bases match TRBD2. The CDR3 has 14 residues. With V trimmed by 6 bases and J by 2 bases, 6 bases remained unmatched. Germline V gives CDR1 SQVTM, CDR2 ANQGSEA. The CDR3 region has the DNA TGCAGCGTCGGACTAGCGGGTAGGACCTACGAGCAGTACTTC. It codes for CSVGLAGRTYEQYF.

This clone was seen just once. The chain couples TRBV5-6 to TRBJ2-1; the D is unclear. Trimming removed 0 bases from V and 9 bases from J, with 7 bases in between. Germline CDR1 is SGHDT and CDR2 is YYEEEE. The CDR3 totals 12 residues. The CDR3 coding sequence is TGTGCCAGCAGCTTGGTGGGCAGTGAGCAGTTCTTC. Translation gives CASSLVGSEQFF.

The V call is TRBV5-1, the J call TRBJ2-7, with 10 bases aligning to TRBD1. The CDR3 loop spans 17 amino acids. V was clipped by 3 bases and J by 5 bases; unmatched bases: 14. Looked up from germline, CDR1 is SGHRS and CDR2 is YFSETQ. The CDR3 DNA reads as TGCGCCAGCAGCTGGAGAACTCCCGGGACAGGGGTTAACGAGCAGTACTTC. The encoded protein is CASSWRTPGTGVNEQYF.

In nucleotides, the CDR3 is TGTGCCAGCAGCCCTGGGTCACACCTCTACAATGAGCAGTTCTTC. It yields the protein CASSPGSHLYNEQFF. The J gene is TRBJ2-1, the V gene TRBV7-3; no clear D gene. Germline CDR1 is SGHTA and CDR2 is FQGTGA. This CDR3 is built from 15 residues. Trimming removed 5 bases at V and 3 bases at J, with 14 bases between.